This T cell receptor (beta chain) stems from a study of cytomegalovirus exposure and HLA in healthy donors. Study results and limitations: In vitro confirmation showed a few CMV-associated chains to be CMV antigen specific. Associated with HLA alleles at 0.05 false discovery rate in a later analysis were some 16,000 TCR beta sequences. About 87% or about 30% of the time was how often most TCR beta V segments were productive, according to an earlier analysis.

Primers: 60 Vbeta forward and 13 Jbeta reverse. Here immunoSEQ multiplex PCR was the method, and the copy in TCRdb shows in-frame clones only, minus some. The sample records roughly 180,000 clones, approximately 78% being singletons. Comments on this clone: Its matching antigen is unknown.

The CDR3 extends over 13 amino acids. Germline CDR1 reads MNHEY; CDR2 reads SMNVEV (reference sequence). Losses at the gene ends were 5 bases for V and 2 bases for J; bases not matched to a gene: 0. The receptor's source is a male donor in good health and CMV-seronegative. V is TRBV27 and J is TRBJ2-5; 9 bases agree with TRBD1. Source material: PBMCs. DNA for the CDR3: TGTGCCAGCAGTGGGACAGGGCAAGAGACCCAGTACTTC. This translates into CASSGTGQETQYF.